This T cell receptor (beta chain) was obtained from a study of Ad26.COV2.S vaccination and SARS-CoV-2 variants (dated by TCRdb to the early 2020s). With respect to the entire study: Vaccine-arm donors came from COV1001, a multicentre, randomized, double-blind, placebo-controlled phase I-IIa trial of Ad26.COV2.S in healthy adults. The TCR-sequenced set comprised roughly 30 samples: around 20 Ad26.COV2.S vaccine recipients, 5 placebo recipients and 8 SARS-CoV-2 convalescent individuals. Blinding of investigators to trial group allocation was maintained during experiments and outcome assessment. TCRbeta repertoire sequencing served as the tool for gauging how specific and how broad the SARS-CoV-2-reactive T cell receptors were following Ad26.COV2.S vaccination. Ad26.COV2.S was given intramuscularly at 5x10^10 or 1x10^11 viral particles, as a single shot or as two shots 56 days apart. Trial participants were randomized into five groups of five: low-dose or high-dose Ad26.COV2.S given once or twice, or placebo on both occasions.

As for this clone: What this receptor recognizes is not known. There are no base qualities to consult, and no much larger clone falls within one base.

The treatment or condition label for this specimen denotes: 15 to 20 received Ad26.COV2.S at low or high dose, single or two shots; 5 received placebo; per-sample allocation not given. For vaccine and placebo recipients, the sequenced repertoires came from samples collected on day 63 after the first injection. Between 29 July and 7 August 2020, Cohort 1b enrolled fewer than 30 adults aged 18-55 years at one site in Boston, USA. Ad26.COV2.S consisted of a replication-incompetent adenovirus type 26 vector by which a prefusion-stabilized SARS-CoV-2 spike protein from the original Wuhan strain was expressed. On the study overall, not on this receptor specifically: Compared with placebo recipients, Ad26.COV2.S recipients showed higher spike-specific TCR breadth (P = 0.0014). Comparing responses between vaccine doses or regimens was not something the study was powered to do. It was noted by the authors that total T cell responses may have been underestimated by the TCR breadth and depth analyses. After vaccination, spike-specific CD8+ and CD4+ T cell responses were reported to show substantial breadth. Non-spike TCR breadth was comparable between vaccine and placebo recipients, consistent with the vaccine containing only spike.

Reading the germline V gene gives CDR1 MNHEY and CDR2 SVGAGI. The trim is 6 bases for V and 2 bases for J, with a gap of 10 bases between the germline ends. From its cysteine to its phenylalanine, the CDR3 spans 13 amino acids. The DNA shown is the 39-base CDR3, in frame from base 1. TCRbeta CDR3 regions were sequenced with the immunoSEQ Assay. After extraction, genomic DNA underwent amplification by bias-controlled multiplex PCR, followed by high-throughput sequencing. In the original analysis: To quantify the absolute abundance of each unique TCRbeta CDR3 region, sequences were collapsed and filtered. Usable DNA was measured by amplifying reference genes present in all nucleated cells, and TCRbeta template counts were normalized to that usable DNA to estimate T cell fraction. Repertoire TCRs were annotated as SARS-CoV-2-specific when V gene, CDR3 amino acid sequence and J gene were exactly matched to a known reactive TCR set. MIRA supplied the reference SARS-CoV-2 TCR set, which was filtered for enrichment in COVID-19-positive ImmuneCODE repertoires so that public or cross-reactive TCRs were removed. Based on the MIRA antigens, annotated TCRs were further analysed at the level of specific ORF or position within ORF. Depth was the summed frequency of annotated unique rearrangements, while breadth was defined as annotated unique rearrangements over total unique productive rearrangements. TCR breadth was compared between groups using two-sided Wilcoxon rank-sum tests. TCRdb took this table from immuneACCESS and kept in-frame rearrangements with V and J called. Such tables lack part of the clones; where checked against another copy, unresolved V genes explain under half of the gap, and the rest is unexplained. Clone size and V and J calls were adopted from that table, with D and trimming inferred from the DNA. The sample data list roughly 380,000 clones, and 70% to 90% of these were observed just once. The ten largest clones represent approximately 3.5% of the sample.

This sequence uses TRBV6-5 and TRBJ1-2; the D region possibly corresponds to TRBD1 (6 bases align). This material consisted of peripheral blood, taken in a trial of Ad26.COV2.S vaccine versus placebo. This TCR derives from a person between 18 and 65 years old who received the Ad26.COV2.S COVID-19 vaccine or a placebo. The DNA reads TGTGCCAGCAGCAAACAGGGAAACTATGGCTACACCTTC. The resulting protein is CASSKQGNYGYTF.